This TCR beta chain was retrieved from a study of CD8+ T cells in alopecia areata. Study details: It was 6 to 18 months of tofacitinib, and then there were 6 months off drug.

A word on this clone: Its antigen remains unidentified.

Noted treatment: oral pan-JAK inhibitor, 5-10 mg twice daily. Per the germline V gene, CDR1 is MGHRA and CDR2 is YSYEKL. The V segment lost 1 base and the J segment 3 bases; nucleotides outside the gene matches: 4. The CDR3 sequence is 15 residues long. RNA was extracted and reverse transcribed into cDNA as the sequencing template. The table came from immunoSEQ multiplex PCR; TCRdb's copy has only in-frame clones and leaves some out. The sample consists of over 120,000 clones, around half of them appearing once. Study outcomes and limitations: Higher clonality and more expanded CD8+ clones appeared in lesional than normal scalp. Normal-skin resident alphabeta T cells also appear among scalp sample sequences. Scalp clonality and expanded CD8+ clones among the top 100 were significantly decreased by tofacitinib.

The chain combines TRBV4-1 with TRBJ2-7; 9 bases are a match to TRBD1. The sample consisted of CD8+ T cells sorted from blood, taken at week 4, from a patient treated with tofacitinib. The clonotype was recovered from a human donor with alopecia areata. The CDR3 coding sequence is TGCGCCAGCAGCCAAGGGGACAGGGAAAACTACGAGCAGTACTTC. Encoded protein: CASSQGDRENYEQYF.